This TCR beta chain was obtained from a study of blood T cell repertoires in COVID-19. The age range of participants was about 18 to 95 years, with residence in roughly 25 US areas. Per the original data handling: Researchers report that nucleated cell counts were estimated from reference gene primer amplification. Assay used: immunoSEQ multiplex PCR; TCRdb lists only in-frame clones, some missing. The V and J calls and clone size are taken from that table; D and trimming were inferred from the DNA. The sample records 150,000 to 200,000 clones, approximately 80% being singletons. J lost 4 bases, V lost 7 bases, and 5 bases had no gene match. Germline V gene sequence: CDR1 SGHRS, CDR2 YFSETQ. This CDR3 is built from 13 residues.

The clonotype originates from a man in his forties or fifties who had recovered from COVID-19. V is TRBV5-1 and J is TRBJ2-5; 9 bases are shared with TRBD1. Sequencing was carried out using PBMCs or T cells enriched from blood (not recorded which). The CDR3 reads CASRRDRAETQYF. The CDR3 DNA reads TGCGCCAGCCGGAGGGACAGGGCAGAGACCCAGTACTTC.